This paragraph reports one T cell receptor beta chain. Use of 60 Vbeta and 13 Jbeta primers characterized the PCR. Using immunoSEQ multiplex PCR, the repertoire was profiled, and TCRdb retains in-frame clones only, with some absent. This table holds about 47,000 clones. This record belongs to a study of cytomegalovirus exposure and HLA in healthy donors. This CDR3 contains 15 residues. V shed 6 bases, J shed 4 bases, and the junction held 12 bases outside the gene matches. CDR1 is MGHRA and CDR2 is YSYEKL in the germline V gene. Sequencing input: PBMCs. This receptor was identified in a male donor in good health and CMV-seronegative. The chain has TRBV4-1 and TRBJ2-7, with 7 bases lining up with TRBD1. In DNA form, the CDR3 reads TGCGCCAGCAGGCATCTAGCCAAGGGGGCGTACGAGCAGTACTTC. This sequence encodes CASRHLAKGAYEQYF.